One T cell receptor (beta chain) is described in this entry. Its antigen is not known. This entry is derived from a study of radiotherapy plus CTLA-4 blockade in lung cancer. Study-level points and caveats: After radiotherapy and ipilimumab, tumor-derived clones expanded in peripheral blood.

TCRdb's copy holds only in-frame clones and misses some; the assay was immunoSEQ multiplex PCR. The profile shows roughly 30,000 clones, 70% to 80% of them singletons. Those with chemo-refractory metastatic non-small-cell lung cancer were treated with focal radiation combined with CTLA-4 blockade using ipilimumab. The starting material was peripheral blood, obtained from a patient treated with radiotherapy plus ipilimumab. This sequence was found in a human donor with non-small cell lung cancer who had stable disease on radiotherapy plus ipilimumab.

The CDR3 region is CASSPPDRVGEQYF. In DNA form, the CDR3 reads TGTGCCAGCAGCCCCCCGGACAGGGTTGGTGAGCAGTACTTC. The V and J genes are TRBV7-7 and TRBJ2-7; TRBD1 matches at 8 bases. J was trimmed by 7 bases and V by 5 bases; bases with no gene match: 10. This CDR3 contains 14 residues. Per germline, CDR1 SSHAT and CDR2 FNYEAQ (reference sequence).